Reported below is one T cell receptor beta chain. In the authors' workflow: Cell counts per sample came from amplifying reference gene primers. TCRdb keeps only in-frame clones here, not all; method: immunoSEQ multiplex PCR. V and J calls and clone size are copied from that table; D and trimming were computed from the DNA. The table records some 97,000 clones, about 90% of them present only once. Deletions cut 3 bases from V and 2 bases from J, with 17 bases between. The CDR3 runs 16 residues. Germline-derived CDR1 and CDR2 are SGHRS and YFSETQ. The data belong to a study of blood T cell repertoires in COVID-19. Study in general: The analysed material was cDNA or gDNA that came from T cells, B-cell-depleted T cells, or PBMCs.

This clonotype was sampled from a man aged 25-45 years in a cohort sampled during active COVID-19. The sequencing sample was made of peripheral blood. The chain links TRBV5-1 to TRBJ2-5; the D gene is possibly TRBD1 (6 bases). CDR3 nucleotides: TGCGCCAGCAGCTGGACCGGGACATCGGTACAAGAGACCCAGTACTTC. This encodes CASSWTGTSVQETQYF.